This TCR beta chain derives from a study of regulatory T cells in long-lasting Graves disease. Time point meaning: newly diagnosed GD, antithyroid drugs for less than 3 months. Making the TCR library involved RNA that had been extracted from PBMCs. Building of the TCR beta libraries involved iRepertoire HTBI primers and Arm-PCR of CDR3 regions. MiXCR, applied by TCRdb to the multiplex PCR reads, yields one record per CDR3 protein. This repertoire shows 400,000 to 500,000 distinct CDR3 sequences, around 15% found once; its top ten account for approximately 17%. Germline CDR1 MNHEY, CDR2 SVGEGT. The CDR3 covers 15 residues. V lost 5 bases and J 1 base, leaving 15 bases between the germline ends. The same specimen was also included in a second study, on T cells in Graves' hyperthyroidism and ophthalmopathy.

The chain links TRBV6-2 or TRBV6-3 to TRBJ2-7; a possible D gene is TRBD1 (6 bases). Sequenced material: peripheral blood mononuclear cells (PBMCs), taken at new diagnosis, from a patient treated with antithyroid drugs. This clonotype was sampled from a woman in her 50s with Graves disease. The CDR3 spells CASSHLTGGSYEQYF. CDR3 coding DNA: TGTGCCAGCAGTCATTTGACAGGAGGTTCCTACGAGCAGTACTTC.